A single TCR beta chain is shown here with its context. Its antigen is currently unknown. This entry belongs to a study of cytomegalovirus exposure and HLA in healthy donors. Study conclusions and caveats: Most TCR beta V segments were productive about 87% or about 30% of the time in an earlier analysis.

CDR1 and CDR2 (germline): MNHEY, SVGAGI. The germline V and J ends were trimmed by 6 bases and 5 bases, with 8 bases remaining between them. CDR3 length: 13 amino acids. This PCR relied on a set of 60 Vbeta primers and 13 Jbeta primers. In the authors' methods: About 10 million of some 80 million unique TCR beta chains were shared, per a later count. TCRdb's copy holds only in-frame clones and misses some; the assay was immunoSEQ multiplex PCR. The V and J calls and clone size come from that table; D and trimming were worked out from the DNA. The repertoire has 90,000 to 120,000 clones, about three quarters of them found once; the top ten carry 7.8%.

This TCR was sampled from a man under 40 in good health and CMV-seronegative. The J gene is TRBJ1-6, the V gene TRBV6-5, with D possibly being TRBD1 (6 bases). Sequencing was carried out using PBMCs. CDR3 residues: CASRTGDNSPLHF. DNA of the CDR3: TGTGCCAGCAGGACAGGAGATAATTCACCCCTCCACTTT.